This T cell receptor (beta chain) stems from a study of regulatory T cells in long-lasting Graves disease. According to the study, TCR beta libraries were built with iRepertoire HTBI primers and CDR3-region Arm-PCR. TCRdb re-called the multiplex PCR reads with MiXCR, one entry per CDR3 protein. The profile shows roughly 470,000 distinct CDR3 sequences, under 25% of them singletons. Broader study findings: Newly diagnosed patients had higher TCR diversity than persistent Graves' patients did. Persistent disease preferred TRBV28, TRBJ1-2 and TRBJ2-5. The work looked only at peripheral blood and did not look at thyroid tissue.

In its sample, this clonotype was seen many times. Antigen unknown. Time point in this sample: persistent/refractory GD, antithyroid drugs over 5 years with positive TRAb. From PBMCs, RNA was extracted and then used to make the TCR library. Graves' disease diagnosis was established per American Thyroid Association guidelines. The junction had 13 bases not matched to a gene; V was cut back by 10 bases and J by 14 bases. CDR3 size: 13 residues. This receptor was identified in a female donor with Graves disease. The sample consisted of peripheral blood mononuclear cells (PBMCs), taken when the disease was refractory, from a patient treated with antithyroid drugs. The V gene is TRBV12-3 or TRBV12-4, the J gene TRBJ1-6; 8 bases agree with TRBD1. In nucleotides, the CDR3 is TGTGCCATTCAGCGACAGGGGAGTCGGACCCTCCACTTT. Translation gives CAIQRQGSRTLHF.